These 32 T cell receptor beta chains were sequenced from one sample in a study of T-cell reconstitution after alpha-beta-depleted transplantation in children. Unique molecular identifiers were used in preparing the TCRbeta library. TCRdb reprocessed the PCR reads with MiXCR, giving one entry per CDR3 protein. The sample has about 600,000 distinct CDR3 sequences, roughly 13% seen once. The starting material was PBMCs, mostly from graft donor cells, obtained 360 days after TCRalphabeta/CD19-depleted stem cell transplant. Receptors originate from a male patient younger than 18 who had a stem cell transplant for acute myeloid leukemia, so the T cells may come from the graft donor.

The genes are TRBV7-8 and TRBJ2-2; D not certain. The length of the CDR3 is 16 residues. The V gene lost 4 bases and the J gene lost 0 bases, with 12 bases spanning the gap. CDR1 and CDR2 (germline): SGHVS, FQNEAQ. The CDR3 protein is CASSWLPSANTGELFF. The CDR3 DNA is TGTGCCAGCAGCTGGTTGCCAAGCGCGAACACCGGGGAGCTGTTTTTT. The complete variable domain, with remaining parts taken from reference TRBV7-8 and TRBJ2-2, reads GAGVSQSPRYKVAKRGQDVALRCDPISGHVSLFWYQQALGQGPEFLTYFQNEAQLDKSGLPSDRFFAERPEGSVSTLKIQRTQQEDSAVYLCASSWLPSANTGELFFGEGSRLTVL.

This clonotype appeared many times. The V gene is TRBV29-1, the J gene TRBJ2-7; TRBD1 is a possible D gene (6 bases). Looked up from germline, CDR1 is SQVTM and CDR2 is ANQGSEA. The ends were cut back, 6 bases at V and 1 base at J, with 10 bases in the middle. The CDR3 runs to 12 residues. Here the CDR3 DNA reads TGCAGCGTAATAGGGACATCCTACGAGCAGTACTTC. Translating gives CSVIGTSYEQYF.

This clonotype was seen a handful of times. The chain recombines TRBV20-1 with TRBJ2-7, with D possibly being TRBD2 (6 bases). The CDR3 sequence is 13 residues long. Per germline, CDR1 DFQATT and CDR2 SNEGSKA (reference sequence). The V gene lost 3 bases and the J gene lost 0 bases, with 9 bases spanning the gap. CDR3 amino acids: CSARGGLSYEQYF. The CDR3 nucleotides read TGCAGTGCTAGGGGGGGACTCTCCTACGAGCAGTACTTC.

This clonotype occurred a few times. This sequence may be a read error, since a much larger clone differs from it by one base. The chain employs TRBV7-6 and TRBJ2-3; 8 bases match TRBD2. Losses at the gene ends were 1 base for V and 0 bases for J; bases not matched to a gene: 3. In germline, CDR1 is SGHVS, CDR2 FNYEAQ. This CDR3 spans 16 amino acids. The DNA for the CDR3 is TGTGCCAGCAGCTTAGGGGCTAGCGGGAGCACAGATACGCAGTATTTT. Residues: CASSLGASGSTDTQYF.

V and J are TRBV11-2 and TRBJ2-1; TRBD2 agrees at 11 bases. The junction had 13 bases not matched to a gene; V was cut back by 4 bases and J by 2 bases. This CDR3 is built from 19 residues. Germline V gives CDR1 SGHAT, CDR2 FQNNGV. The CDR3 DNA reads TGTGCCAGCAGCTCTCCCGGGACTAGCGGAGCAACCACCTACAATGAGCAGTTCTTC. Translating gives CASSSPGTSGATTYNEQFF.

This clonotype was observed a few times. The chain couples TRBV25-1 to TRBJ2-6; D call uncertain. Trimming pared 8 bases from V and 0 bases from J, leaving 11 bases between. The germline gives CDR1 MGHDK, CDR2 SYGVNS. CDR3 length equals 15 residues. CDR3 bases: TGTGCCAGCCCATCCATCAGCTCTGGGGCCAACGTCCTGACTTTC. Amino acid sequence: CASPSISSGANVLTF.

This clonotype turned up a few times. CDR3 loop: CASSLSGRGQGRDNEQFF. The CDR3 region has the DNA TGTGCCAGCAGTTTGTCTGGGAGGGGACAGGGCCGGGATAATGAGCAGTTCTTC. This chain uses TRBV28 with TRBJ2-1, with 9 bases fitting TRBD1. Germline CDR1 MDHEN, CDR2 SYDVKM. The CDR3 is 18 amino acids. Trimming cost V 3 bases and J 7 bases; bases outside gene matches: 16. The full variable domain, in which reference TRBV28 and TRBJ2-1 provide the parts outside the CDR3, is DVKVTQSSRYLVKRTGEKVFLECVQDMDHENMFWYRQDPGLGLRLIYFSYDVKMKEKGDIPEGYSVSREKKERFSLILESASTNQTSMYLCASSLSGRGQGRDNEQFFGPGTRLTVL.

This clonotype has at least ten counts. A read error may produce the germline difference seen at one junction end. The chain is built from TRBV7-7 and TRBJ2-1; the match to TRBD2 covers 7 bases. Germline loops: CDR1 SSHAT, CDR2 FNYEAQ (reference sequence). The CDR3 consists of 14 residues. For the CDR3, the DNA is TGTGCTAGCAGCTTAGAGGGAGGGCCGGATGAGCAGTTCTTC. It is translated as CASSLEGGPDEQFF.

This clonotype was detected ten times or more. The rearrangement links TRBV7-8 to TRBJ1-4; D perhaps matches TRBD1 (5 bases). V shed 2 bases and J shed 8 bases, with 12 bases lying between them. The CDR3 sequence is 14 residues long. Germline V CDR1 and CDR2: SGHVS, FQNEAQ. The CDR3 region has the DNA TGTGCCAGCAGCTTATCTGGAGGGGCGGAAAAACTGTTTTTT. This gives the protein CASSLSGGAEKLFF.

The chain is built from TRBV27 and TRBJ2-1; 10 nucleotides agree with TRBD1. The CDR3 length is 19 residues. V dropped 1 base and J dropped 0; count of bases not matched to a gene: 9. Germline loops: CDR1 MNHEY, CDR2 SMNVEV (reference sequence). For the CDR3, the DNA is TGTGCCAGCAGTTTATGGGGACAGGGGAATGGGATCTCCTACAATGAGCAGTTCTTC. Residues: CASSLWGQGNGISYNEQFF.

This clonotype has a count of ten or more. The V and J genes are TRBV20-1 and TRBJ2-7; no definite D call. Germline CDR1 reads DFQATT; CDR2 reads SNEGSKA (reference sequence). Trimming pared 0 bases from V and 4 bases from J, leaving 16 bases between. There are 15 residues in the CDR3. CDR3 in amino acids: CSARDWMVARYEQYF. The CDR3 coding sequence is TGCAGTGCTAGAGATTGGATGGTAGCTCGGTACGAGCAGTACTTC.

Many counts were recorded for this clonotype. Germline and junction disagree at one end, which may indicate a read error. V is TRBV28 and J is TRBJ2-7, with 7 bases matching TRBD2. The CDR3 spans 15 residues. The germline V gene has CDR1 MDHEN and CDR2 SYDVKM. The CDR3 reads CASSLSAGVPYEQYF. CDR3 in DNA: TGTGCCAGCAGCTTATCGGCGGGAGTCCCCTACGAGCAGTACTTC.

This clonotype appeared many times. J is TRBJ2-5 and V is TRBV28; 8 nucleotides match TRBD1. The CDR3 is 14 residues long. V lost 8 bases and J lost 2; bases outside the gene matches: 7. CDR1 is MDHEN, CDR2 SYDVKM, per germline. CDR3: CASLDRVGQETQYF. The CDR3 DNA reads TGTGCCAGCCTGGACAGGGTTGGACAAGAGACCCAGTACTTC. Using reference TRBV28 and TRBJ2-5 for the parts outside the CDR3, the full variable domain is DVKVTQSSRYLVKRTGEKVFLECVQDMDHENMFWYRQDPGLGLRLIYFSYDVKMKEKGDIPEGYSVSREKKERFSLILESASTNQTSMYLCASLDRVGQETQYFGPGTRLLVL.

This clonotype turned up a few times. The chain employs TRBV4-1 and TRBJ2-4; D not resolved. The CDR3 spans 13 residues. Trimming removed 0 bases from V and 6 bases from J, with 6 bases in between. CDR1 and CDR2 (germline): MGHRA, YSYEKL. The CDR3 nucleotides read TGCGCCAGCAGCCAAGATGGTAGAAACATTCAGTACTTC. Translation: CASSQDGRNIQYF.

Remarks on this clonotype: The DNA is left out, because the CDR3 cannot be placed on it with certainty; the CDR3 is given as TCRdb lists it. The V and J genes are TRBV30 and TRBJ2-7; the D call in the table, TRBD1, was not verified against the DNA. Looked up from germline, CDR1 is GTSNPN and CDR2 is SVGIG (reference sequence). The CDR3 sequence runs 10 residues, both termini included. CDR3 in amino acids: CAWGAGTGYF.

V usage is TRBV18 and J usage is TRBJ2-3; D is unclear. Looked up from germline, CDR1 is KGHSH and CDR2 is LQKENI. This CDR3 region has 12 residues. Trimming cost V 1 base and J 7 bases, with 6 bases left between them. The CDR3, as DNA: TGTGCCAGCTCACCACTGGGCAATACGCAGTATTTT. Translating gives CASSPLGNTQYF.

The CDR3 loop reads CASSQERRSNEQFF. CDR3 bases: TGTGCCAGCAGCCAAGAGCGGAGATCCAATGAGCAGTTCTTC. V is TRBV4-2 and J is TRBJ2-1; no definite D call. The CDR3 consists of 14 residues. From germline, CDR1 is LGHNA and CDR2 YNFKEQ. V shed 0 bases and J shed 6 bases, with 9 bases lying between them.

The CDR3 region is CASSLALQFLYEQYF. DNA for the CDR3: TGTGCCAGCAGTTTAGCGCTACAGTTCCTCTACGAGCAGTACTTC. This chain connects TRBV12-3 or TRBV12-4 to TRBJ2-7, with no clear D. V lost 0 bases to trimming and J lost 3 bases, with 12 bases between them. CDR3 size: 15 residues.

The rearrangement joins TRBV6-5 to TRBJ1-6; D remains unclear. With 6 bases removed from V and 7 bases from J, the gap between germline ends came to 7 bases. The CDR3 is 12 residues long. Germline CDR1 reads MNHEY; CDR2 reads SVGAGI. In DNA, the CDR3 is TGTGCCAGCAGGGCAGTGAATTCACCCCTCCACTTT. Translated: CASRAVNSPLHF.

This clonotype was detected ten times or more. The rearrangement links TRBV11-2 to TRBJ2-5; TRBD2 might be the D (5 bases). The CDR3 has 15 amino acids. The V gene's germline CDR1 is SGHAT and CDR2 FQNNGV. V dropped 5 bases and J dropped 3 bases, with 16 bases sitting between them. CDR3 region: CASSVPFKREETQYF. The CDR3 DNA reads TGTGCCAGCAGCGTACCCTTTAAGAGGGAAGAGACCCAGTACTTC.

This clonotype was seen only a few times. The J gene is TRBJ2-1, the V gene TRBV7-6, with unresolved D. CDR1 is SGHVS, CDR2 FNYEAQ, per germline. This CDR3 is 16 amino acids long. Between the trimmed V and J ends, which lost 1 base and 0 bases, there was a span of 10 bases. CDR3 nucleotide sequence: TGTGCCAGCAGCTTAGGGTCGCCCAGCTCCTACAATGAGCAGTTCTTC. Protein product: CASSLGSPSSYNEQFF. The complete variable domain, with remaining parts taken from reference TRBV7-6 and TRBJ2-1, reads GAGVSQSPRYKVTKRGQDVALRCDPISGHVSLYWYRQALGQGPEFLTYFNYEAQQDKSGLPNDRFSAERPEGSISTLTIQRTEQRDSAMYRCASSLGSPSSYNEQFFGPGTRLTVL.

This clonotype came up many times. The chain employs TRBV18 and TRBJ2-7, with a possible D match to TRBD2 (6 bases). Germline CDR1 reads KGHSH; CDR2 reads LQKENI. The V end lost 5 bases, the J end lost 2 bases, and 10 bases lay between the germline ends. The CDR3 extends over 13 amino acids. The DNA of the CDR3 is TGTGCCAGCTCATCGGGAGAAACCTACGAGCAGTACTTC. It specifies CASSSGETYEQYF.

The chain couples TRBV29-1 to TRBJ2-3; D not resolved. Germline V lookup: CDR1 SQVTM, CDR2 ANQGSEA. Trimming pared 4 bases from V and 2 bases from J, leaving 10 bases between. This CDR3 contains 13 residues. The CDR3 DNA follows: TGCAGCGTTGTCGGCAGATCCACAGATACGCAGTATTTT. It specifies CSVVGRSTDTQYF.

In its sample, this clonotype was seen many times. This rearrangement joins TRBV28 to TRBJ2-3, with D perhaps being TRBD1 or TRBD2 (5 bases each). V lost 2 bases, J lost 3 bases, and 18 bases lay in between. This CDR3 region has 17 residues. The germline V gene encodes CDR1 MDHEN and CDR2 SYDVKM. CDR3 sequence: CASSLEGTPGGTDTQYF. The CDR3 DNA reads TGTGCCAGCAGTTTAGAAGGGACCCCCGGTGGGACAGATACGCAGTATTTT.

This chain connects TRBV29-1 to TRBJ2-7; 8 bases are shared with TRBD1. CDR1 and CDR2 from the germline V gene are SQVTM and ANQGSEA. Unmatched junction bases numbered 7, after V lost 4 bases and J lost 2 bases. This CDR3 spans 14 amino acids. DNA of the CDR3: TGCAGCGTTGTTAGGACAGGGTCTCCCTACGAGCAGTACTTC. It yields the protein CSVVRTGSPYEQYF.

This clonotype was recorded at least ten times. The gene calls are TRBV24-1 and TRBJ2-1; tentatively, D is TRBD2 (5 bases). Trimming pared 0 bases from V and 7 bases from J, leaving 15 bases between. The CDR3 is 16 residues long. Germline CDR1 KGHDR, CDR2 SFDVKD. The CDR3 sequence is CATSDLVVTGINEQFF. CDR3 nucleotides: TGTGCCACCAGTGATTTGGTGGTTACCGGGATAAATGAGCAGTTCTTC.

The chain couples TRBV20-1 to TRBJ2-1; D gene uncertain. This CDR3 spans 15 amino acids. V was clipped by 3 bases and J by 3 bases, with 15 bases between them. Germline lookup yields CDR1 DFQATT and CDR2 SNEGSKA (reference sequence). CDR3 nucleotides: TGCAGTGCTAGTAGAGAGAGCCGACTCTACAATGAGCAGTTCTTC. Its protein product is CSASRESRLYNEQFF.

This clonotype was recorded many times. The V gene is TRBV29-1, the J gene TRBJ2-1, with 9 bases identical to TRBD2. The CDR3 spans 15 residues. Germline lookup yields CDR1 SQVTM and CDR2 ANQGSEA. V lost 7 bases and J lost 5; bases outside the gene matches: 12. The DNA for the CDR3 is TGCAGCGCCCTTGGGGCGACTAGCGGTAACAATGAGCAGTTCTTC. Translated: CSALGATSGNNEQFF.

The rearrangement uses TRBV12-3 or TRBV12-4 and TRBJ2-1, with TRBD2 matching 9 bases. V dropped 6 bases and J dropped 10; count of bases not matched to a gene: 13. This CDR3 has 15 residues. CDR3 sequence (DNA): TGTGCCAGCAGAAGTAGCGGGAGCCCGTCATTGGAGCAGTTCTTC. Its translation is CASRSSGSPSLEQFF.

The V gene is TRBV25-1, the J gene TRBJ2-7; 11 bases align to TRBD1. The V gene end was trimmed by 5 bases and the J gene end by 2 bases; junction bases not matched to a gene: 5. CDR3 size: 15 residues. Germline V gene sequence: CDR1 MGHDK, CDR2 SYGVNS. The CDR3, as DNA: TGTGCCAGCAGTATGGGACAGGGGGTTACCTACGAGCAGTACTTC. Its protein product is CASSMGQGVTYEQYF.

J is TRBJ2-2 and V is TRBV29-1; the match to TRBD2 covers 10 bases. From germline, CDR1 is SQVTM and CDR2 ANQGSEA. The CDR3 has 17 amino acids. With V trimmed by 6 bases and J by 6 bases, 16 bases remained unmatched. The CDR3 loop is CSVLTPLAGVRPGELFF. The CDR3 nucleotides are TGCAGCGTCCTCACACCCCTAGCGGGAGTGCGGCCCGGGGAGCTGTTTTTT.

There are a few counts of this clonotype. The chain recombines TRBV29-1 with TRBJ2-7; TRBD2 is a possible D gene (7 bases). The CDR3 loop spans 15 amino acids. The germline V gene has CDR1 SQVTM and CDR2 ANQGSEA. Trimming cost V 0 bases and J 0 bases, with 12 bases left between them. CDR3 coding DNA: TGCAGCGTTGAAGATCTGGCGGGGGCCTCCTACGAGCAGTACTTC. It yields the protein CSVEDLAGASYEQYF.